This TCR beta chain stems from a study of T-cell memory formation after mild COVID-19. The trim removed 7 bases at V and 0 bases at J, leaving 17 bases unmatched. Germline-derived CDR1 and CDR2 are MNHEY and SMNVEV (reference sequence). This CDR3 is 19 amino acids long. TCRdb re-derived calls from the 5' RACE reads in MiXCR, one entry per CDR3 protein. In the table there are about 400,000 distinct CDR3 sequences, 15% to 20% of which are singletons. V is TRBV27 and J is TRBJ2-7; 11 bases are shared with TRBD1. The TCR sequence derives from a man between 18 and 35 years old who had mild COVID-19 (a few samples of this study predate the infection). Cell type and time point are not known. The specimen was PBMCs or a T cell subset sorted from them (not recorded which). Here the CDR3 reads CASKFYGRTGGPVSYEQYF. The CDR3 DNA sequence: TGTGCCAGCAAGTTCTATGGGCGGACAGGGGGCCCCGTCTCCTACGAGCAGTACTTC.